What follows is one T cell receptor (beta chain) and its context. These data come from a study of cytomegalovirus exposure and HLA in healthy donors. Clones were sequenced by immunoSEQ multiplex PCR, and TCRdb holds only the in-frame ones, with some missing. This sample has roughly 110,000 clones, with less than 90% found just once. Germline assignment: CDR1 LNHDA and CDR2 SQIVND (reference sequence). Trimming pared 2 bases from V and 7 bases from J, leaving 17 bases between. The CDR3 extends over 15 amino acids. This receptor was taken from a woman younger than 35 in good health and CMV-seropositive. This chain uses TRBV19 with TRBJ1-1; D is unclear. The source material was PBMCs. The CDR3 DNA reads TGTGCCAGTAGTATATGGAGCGGTACTCCTAGTGAAGCTTTCTTT. The encoded protein is CASSIWSGTPSEAFF.